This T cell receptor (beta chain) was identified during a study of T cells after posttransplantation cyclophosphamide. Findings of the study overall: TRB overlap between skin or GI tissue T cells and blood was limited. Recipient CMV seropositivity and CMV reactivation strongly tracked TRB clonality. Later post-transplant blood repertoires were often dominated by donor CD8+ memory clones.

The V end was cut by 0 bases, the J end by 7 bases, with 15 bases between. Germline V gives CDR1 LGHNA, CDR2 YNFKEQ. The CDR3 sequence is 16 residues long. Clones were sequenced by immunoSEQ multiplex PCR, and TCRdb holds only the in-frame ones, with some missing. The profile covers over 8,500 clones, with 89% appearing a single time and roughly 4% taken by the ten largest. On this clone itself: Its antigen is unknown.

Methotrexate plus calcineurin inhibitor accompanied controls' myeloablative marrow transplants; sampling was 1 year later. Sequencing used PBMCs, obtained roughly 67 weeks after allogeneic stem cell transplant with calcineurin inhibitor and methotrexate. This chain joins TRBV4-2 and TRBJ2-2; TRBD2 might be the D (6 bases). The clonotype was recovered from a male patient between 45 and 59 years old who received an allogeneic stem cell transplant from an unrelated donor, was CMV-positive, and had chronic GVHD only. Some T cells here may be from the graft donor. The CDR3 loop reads CASSQEEGNGVGELFF. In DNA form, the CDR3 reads TGTGCCAGCAGCCAAGAGGAGGGAAACGGGGTCGGGGAGCTGTTTTTT.